What follows are 5 T cell receptor beta chains derived from one specimen sequenced in a study of cytomegalovirus exposure and HLA in healthy donors. A multiplex PCR was run with 60 Vbeta primers and 13 Jbeta primers. Sequenced by immunoSEQ multiplex PCR; TCRdb stores in-frame clones only, minus some. This sample has about 110,000 clones, with around 71% found just once. The specimen sequenced was PBMCs. The receptors originated from a boy aged 5-17 years in good health and CMV-seronegative.

The rearrangement joins TRBV14 to TRBJ2-3, with D perhaps matching TRBD1 (7 bases). V shed 4 bases and J shed 6 bases, with 17 bases lying between them. This CDR3 is built from 15 residues. Germline V CDR1 and CDR2: SGHDN, FVKESK. Written as DNA, the CDR3 is TGTGCCAGCAGCCCCCGACAGGGTGGGGGGGATACGCAGTATTTT. The encoded protein is CASSPRQGGGDTQYF.

This clone appeared a few times. V gene TRBV30 combines with J gene TRBJ1-5, with 8 bases aligning to TRBD1. Losses at the gene ends were 2 bases for V and 7 bases for J; bases not matched to a gene: 4. CDR1 and CDR2 (germline): GTSNPN, SVGIG (reference sequence). The CDR3 is 13 residues long. The CDR3 here is CAWSRHRGQPQHF. DNA of the CDR3: TGTGCCTGGAGTAGACACAGGGGGCAGCCCCAGCATTTT.

The chain links TRBV19 to TRBJ1-1, with D uncertain. The CDR3 runs 15 residues. Germline V lookup: CDR1 LNHDA, CDR2 SQIVND (reference sequence). Trimming stripped 1 base from V and 4 bases from J, with 13 bases between. The CDR3 reads CASSIVGSIPTEAFF. CDR3 coding DNA: TGTGCCAGTAGTATAGTTGGCTCAATCCCCACTGAAGCTTTCTTT.

The rearrangement uses TRBV30 and TRBJ1-2; 9 nucleotides line up with TRBD1. The germline V gene has CDR1 GTSNPN and CDR2 SVGIG (reference sequence). The CDR3 contains 13 residues. V lost 5 bases, J lost 6 bases, and 7 bases stayed unmatched. CDR3 DNA sequence: TGTGCCTGGTTTTCCGGGACAGGGCATGGCTACACCTTC. Translated: CAWFSGTGHGYTF. The whole variable domain, filled in from reference TRBV30 and TRBJ1-2, reads SQTIHQWPATLVQPVGSPLSLECTVEGTSNPNLYWYRQAAGRGLQLLFYSVGIGQISSEVPQNLSASRPQDRQFILSSKKLLLSDSGFYLCAWFSGTGHGYTFGSGTRLTVV.

The rearrangement joins TRBV10-3 to TRBJ1-1; D is possibly TRBD1 (6 bases). This CDR3 is 16 amino acids long. Germline V gives CDR1 ENHRY, CDR2 SYGVKD. Trimming left V 4 bases short and J 0 bases short, with 15 bases between. The CDR3 spells CAISGIDRILNTEAFF. In nucleotides, the CDR3 is TGTGCCATCAGTGGGATTGACAGGATCTTGAACACTGAAGCTTTCTTT.